A single sample gave rise to the 23 T cell receptor beta chains below, sequenced in a study of beta chain features in type 1 diabetes. The authors reverse transcribed all of the isolated RNA, so sequencing captured expressed TCRB transcripts. TCRdb keeps only in-frame clones here, not all; method: immunoSEQ multiplex PCR. The data show roughly 700,000 clones, about an eighth seen once. Broader study findings: Shortening that was moderate but significant affected the TCRB CDR3s of Type 1 diabetes patients in all four CD4+ subsets.

The antigens these receptors bind are not known. The sequenced material came from naive CD4+ T cells from blood. Source of these receptors: a man aged 18 to 29 with type 1 diabetes.

This chain links TRBV30 with TRBJ2-1; D unclear. Germline V CDR1 and CDR2: GTSNPN, SVGIG (reference sequence). V was shortened by 1 base and J by 5 bases, with 6 bases between the two germline ends. The CDR3 contains 12 residues. The CDR3 region is CAWSGAHNEQFF. The CDR3 region has the DNA TGTGCCTGGAGTGGGGCCCACAATGAGCAGTTCTTC.

This clone was detected a few times. The same CDR3 also results from other DNA sequences found in this sample. The CDR3 spells CAISETGLNTEAFF. CDR3 DNA: TGTGCCATCAGTGAAACAGGGTTGAACACTGAAGCTTTCTTT. This chain connects TRBV10-3 to TRBJ1-1; tentative D call: TRBD1 (6 bases). The germline V gene encodes CDR1 ENHRY and CDR2 SYGVKD. With 3 bases removed from V and 0 bases from J, the gap between germline ends came to 8 bases. CDR3 length: 14 residues.

V is TRBV7-2 and J is TRBJ2-7; 9 bases fit TRBD1. Germline V gene data show CDR1 as SGHTA and CDR2 as FQGNSA. The CDR3 has 14 amino acids. Germline trimming cut 4 bases from V and 2 bases from J; bases unmatched to any gene: 3. The CDR3 sequence: CASSSTGGPYEQYF. CDR3 DNA: TGTGCCAGCAGCTCCACAGGGGGCCCCTACGAGCAGTACTTC.

The genes are TRBV5-1 and TRBJ1-1; D is perhaps TRBD1 (5 bases). This CDR3 is 15 amino acids long. Germline V CDR1 and CDR2: SGHRS, YFSETQ. V was clipped by 5 bases and J by 5 bases, with 19 bases between them. CDR3 nucleotide sequence: TGCGCCAGCAGTGCGCACGCAGGGCTGTCGACTGAAGCTTTCTTT. Protein sequence: CASSAHAGLSTEAFF.

This chain uses TRBV10-3 with TRBJ2-1, with 16 bases matching TRBD2. J gave up 7 bases and V 8 bases, and 2 bases lay outside the gene matches. Looked up from germline, CDR1 is ENHRY and CDR2 is SYGVKD. The CDR3 extends over 14 amino acids. The CDR3 sequence: CAIGTSGGANEQFF. Here the CDR3 DNA reads TGTGCCATCGGGACTAGCGGGGGGGCTAATGAGCAGTTCTTC.

This chain links TRBV28 with TRBJ2-5, with 10 bases aligning to TRBD2. This CDR3 region has 15 residues. V lost 6 bases to trimming and J lost 5 bases; unmatched junction nucleotides: 9. The germline V gene has CDR1 MDHEN and CDR2 SYDVKM. The CDR3 DNA follows: TGTGCCAGCAGGTTAACGAGCGGGGGGGGTGAGACCCAGTACTTC. This codes for CASRLTSGGGETQYF.

This rearrangement joins TRBV6-5 to TRBJ1-2, with D perhaps TRBD1 (5 bases). This CDR3 spans 13 amino acids. From germline, CDR1 is MNHEY and CDR2 SVGAGI. V shed 5 bases and J shed 7 bases, with 14 bases lying between them. The CDR3, as DNA: TGTGCCAGCAGTGAAGCTTCGGGGGTTGGCTACACCTTC. It translates to CASSEASGVGYTF.

This clone was found a few times. The genes are TRBV6-1 and TRBJ1-5; D uncertain. The CDR3 covers 11 residues. Trimming stripped 6 bases from V and 8 bases from J, with 8 bases between. CDR1 and CDR2 (germline): MNHNS, SASEGT. In DNA form, the CDR3 reads TGTGCCAGCAGGATTATGGAGCCCCAGCATTTT. It yields the protein CASRIMEPQHF.

The gene calls are TRBV30 and TRBJ1-1; D not certain. The CDR3 length is 12 residues. The V end lost 5 bases, the J end lost 2 bases, and 9 bases lay between the germline ends. The germline CDR1 and CDR2 sequences are GTSNPN and SVGIG (reference sequence). The CDR3 DNA reads TGTGCCTGGCGAGGGAGAAACACTGAAGCTTTCTTT. This gives the protein CAWRGRNTEAFF.

V usage is TRBV4-1 and J usage is TRBJ2-5; no clear D gene. Trimming removed 0 bases at V and 4 bases at J, with 15 bases between. The CDR3 has 16 amino acids. The V gene's germline CDR1 is MGHRA and CDR2 YSYEKL. CDR3 sequence (DNA): TGCGCCAGCAGCCAAGATTGGGTACCCAGTCTAGAGACCCAGTACTTC. This sequence encodes CASSQDWVPSLETQYF.

J is TRBJ1-2 and V is TRBV25-1, with a possible D match to TRBD1 (6 bases). Trimming pared 8 bases from V and 8 bases from J, leaving 24 bases between. Per the germline V gene, CDR1 is MGHDK and CDR2 is SYGVNS. CDR3 length: 15 residues. CDR3 in DNA: TGTGCCAGCGCAGTACAGGGAACGGGGGCGCCCGGCTACACCTTC. This codes for CASAVQGTGAPGYTF.

V usage is TRBV6-5 and J usage is TRBJ2-1, with D perhaps assigned TRBD1 or TRBD2 (5 bases each). In germline, CDR1 is MNHEY, CDR2 SVGAGI. This CDR3 is built from 11 residues. V was trimmed by 0 bases and J by 12 bases, leaving 6 bases between them. For the CDR3, the DNA is TGTGCCAGCAGTTACTCGGGACGGCAGTTCTTC. Amino acids: CASSYSGRQFF.

A few counts support this clone. The CDR3 protein is CASTSAGSVGELFF. The CDR3 bases are TGTGCCAGCACTTCGGCAGGCTCCGTCGGGGAGCTGTTTTTT. J is TRBJ2-2 and V is TRBV7-3; D gene unclear. Trimming left V 7 bases short and J 7 bases short, with 16 bases between. CDR3 length: 14 residues. CDR1 is SGHTA, CDR2 FQGTGA, per germline.

The chain joins TRBV10-3 to TRBJ2-5, with 13 bases matching TRBD2. Germline values: CDR1 ENHRY, CDR2 SYGVKD. The CDR3 runs 18 residues. Unmatched junction bases numbered 4, after V lost 0 bases and J lost 0 bases. DNA for the CDR3: TGTGCCATCAGTGAGTCCGGGACTAGCGGGGAGTACCAAGAGACCCAGTACTTC. It codes for CAISESGTSGEYQETQYF.

The chain uses TRBV6-5 and TRBJ2-7; 11 bases map to TRBD2. This CDR3 is built from 14 residues. The J segment lost 7 bases and the V segment lost 0 bases, leaving 2 bases of the junction unmatched. The germline V gene has CDR1 MNHEY and CDR2 SVGAGI. As DNA, the CDR3 is TGTGCCAGCAGTTACTCGGCTAGCGGGGGGGAGCAGTACTTC. Translated: CASSYSASGGEQYF.

The chain recombines TRBV13 with TRBJ2-5; D possibly corresponds to TRBD1 (6 bases). With 5 bases removed from V and 5 bases from J, the gap between germline ends came to 15 bases. Per germline, CDR1 PRHDT and CDR2 FYEKMQ (reference sequence). The CDR3 is 14 amino acids. CDR3 in amino acids: CASSIGTYKETQYF. CDR3 DNA: TGTGCCAGCAGCATCGGGACATACAAGGAGACCCAGTACTTC.

Only a few counts were recorded for this clone. The chain links TRBV20-1 to TRBJ1-1; D possibly corresponds to TRBD1 (5 bases). The CDR3 spans 11 residues. Per the germline V gene, CDR1 is DFQATT and CDR2 is SNEGSKA (reference sequence). V lost 4 bases and J 7 bases, leaving 10 bases between the germline ends. The DNA of the CDR3 is TGCAGTGCTAATCAGGGAGGTGAAGCTTTCTTT. It encodes CSANQGGEAFF.

The V call is TRBV7-2, the J call TRBJ2-1; TRBD1 matches at 10 bases. The CDR3 spans 16 residues. Germline loops: CDR1 SGHTA, CDR2 FQGNSA. V trimming: 6 bases; J trimming: 6 bases; junction bases outside the gene matches: 11. CDR3 loop: CASRPGPGQGLNEQFF. The CDR3 DNA reads as TGTGCCAGCAGACCCGGTCCGGGACAGGGGCTCAATGAGCAGTTCTTC. The full variable domain, in which reference TRBV7-2 and TRBJ2-1 provide the parts outside the CDR3, is GAGVSQSPSNKVTEKGKDVELRCDPISGHTALYWYRQSLGQGLEFLIYFQGNSAPDKSGLPSDRFSAERTGGSVSTLTIQRTQQEDSAVYLCASRPGPGQGLNEQFFGPGTRLTVL.

The J gene is TRBJ2-3, the V gene TRBV6-5; D unresolved. Deletions cut 6 bases from V and 3 bases from J, with 7 bases between. The CDR3 is made up of 12 amino acids. CDR1 MNHEY and CDR2 SVGAGI come from the germline V gene. This chain's CDR3 is CASSPTTDTQYF. The CDR3 DNA follows: TGTGCCAGCAGCCCCACTACAGATACGCAGTATTTT.

The V gene is TRBV6-6, the J gene TRBJ1-1; D may be TRBD1 (5 bases). The V end lost 9 bases, the J end lost 6 bases, and 17 bases lay between the germline ends. Per the germline V gene, CDR1 is MNHNY and CDR2 is SVGAGI (reference sequence). The CDR3 contains 13 residues. In nucleotides, the CDR3 is TGTGCCAGTCTGAGACTCAGGGATTCTGAAGCTTTCTTT. Encoded protein: CASLRLRDSEAFF.

This clone was seen a handful of times. The chain couples TRBV7-8 to TRBJ1-5; the match to TRBD1 covers 7 bases. Germline lookup yields CDR1 SGHVS and CDR2 FQNEAQ. The ends lost 2 bases at V and 6 bases at J; junction bases unmatched: 7. This CDR3 has 15 amino acids. CDR3 DNA sequence: TGTGCCAGCAGCTTATCGACAGGGATGACTCAGCCCCAGCATTTT. This translates into CASSLSTGMTQPQHF.

The CDR3 loop is CASSLLAGGRYNEQFF. The CDR3 coding sequence is TGTGCCAGCAGCCTCCTCGCGGGGGGGCGCTACAATGAGCAGTTCTTC. This chain joins TRBV7-2 and TRBJ2-1, with 9 bases identical to TRBD2. The ends lost 5 bases at V and 3 bases at J; junction bases unmatched: 8. Germline V CDR1 and CDR2: SGHTA, FQGNSA. CDR3 length: 16 residues.

Here the CDR3 reads CASSERAGTTYNEQFF. Here the CDR3 DNA reads TGTGCCAGCAGCGAACGGGCAGGGACTACCTACAATGAGCAGTTCTTC. V usage is TRBV5-4 and J usage is TRBJ2-1; 7 bases are a match to TRBD2. The germline gives CDR1 SGHNT, CDR2 YYREEE (reference sequence). Trimming removed 4 bases from V and 2 bases from J; junction bases left unmatched: 9. The CDR3 runs 16 residues.